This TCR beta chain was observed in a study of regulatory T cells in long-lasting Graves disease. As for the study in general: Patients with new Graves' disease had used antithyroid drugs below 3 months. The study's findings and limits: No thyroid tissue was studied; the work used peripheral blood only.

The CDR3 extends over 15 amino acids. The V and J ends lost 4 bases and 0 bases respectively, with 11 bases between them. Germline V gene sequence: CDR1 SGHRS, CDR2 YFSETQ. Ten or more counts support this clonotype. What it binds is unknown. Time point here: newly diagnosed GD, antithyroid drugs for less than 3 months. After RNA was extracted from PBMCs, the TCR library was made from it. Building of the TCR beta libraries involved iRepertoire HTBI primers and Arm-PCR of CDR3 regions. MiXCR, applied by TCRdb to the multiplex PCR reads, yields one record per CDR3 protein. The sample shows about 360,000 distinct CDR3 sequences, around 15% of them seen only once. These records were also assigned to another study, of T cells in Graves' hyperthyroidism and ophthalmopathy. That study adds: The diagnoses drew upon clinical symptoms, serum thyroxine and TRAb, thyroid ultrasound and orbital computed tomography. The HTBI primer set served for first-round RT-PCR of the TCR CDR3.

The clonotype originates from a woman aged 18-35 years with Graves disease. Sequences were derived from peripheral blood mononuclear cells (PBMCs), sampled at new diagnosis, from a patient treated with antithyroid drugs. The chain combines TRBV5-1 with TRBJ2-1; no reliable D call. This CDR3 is CASSITDISYNEQFF. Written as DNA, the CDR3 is TGCGCCAGCAGCATTACGGATATCTCCTACAATGAGCAGTTCTTC.